This TCR beta chain was observed in a study of cytomegalovirus exposure and HLA in healthy donors (dated by TCRdb to 2016 to 2017). In the study overall: An earlier analysis of several hundred of the donors reported 250 to 300 Gb of sequence data and some 120 million unique TCR beta sequences from about 200 million T cells. Around 320 gigabases of sequencing data and 70 million to 100 million unique TCR sequences were included in an early release covering roughly 600 HLA-typed donors. Of the roughly 390 genotyped donors, approximately 83% fell in the genetic ancestry cluster associated with self-reported Caucasian donors. The aim of the study was to test whether cataloging public T cell receptors could identify signatures of past pathogen exposure. Using immunosequencing, the study profiled T cell repertoires from roughly 650 subjects and related those repertoires to cytomegalovirus serostatus. In addition to the first cohort of approximately 670 subjects, a separate validation cohort of 120 different subjects was used. High-throughput TCR immunosequencing, statistical association of individual TCRs with disease status, and machine learning were combined to predict cytomegalovirus infection status. In a later analysis, previously published TCR beta repertoires from 550 to 700 donors were re-analyzed and high-resolution HLA genotyping was added so that TCR occurrence patterns could be studied. Rather than using new phenotypic data, the later analysis identified candidate immune exposures from TCR beta sequences and from how often those sequences occurred across donors. An earlier analysis of around 580 of the donors used high-throughput TCR beta sequencing to judge whether each TCR beta V gene segment behaved as functional or pseudogenic. Donor age, sex, ethnicity and CMV serostatus were compiled together with the repertoire data. Genome-wide SNP genotypes for about 65% of the 666 donors were used in a later genetic analysis, which treated that subset as a discovery cohort. All discovery cohort repertoires had been generated on a single sequencing platform. HLA typing covered class I and class II loci at four-digit resolution. Typing coverage differed by locus: A, B, C, DRB1 and DQB1 were typed in about 629-640 donors, DQA1 in approximately 520, DPA1 in 606, and DPB1 in 400 to 480. Four or five DR-DQ haplotypes were treated as single units for association and clustering because of strong linkage in the cohort. On average, approximately 250,000 unique TCR beta nucleotide sequences were sequenced per donor among a few hundred genotyped donors of the cohort, with about 19% of those sequences being non-productive.

The cohort was made up of under 800 healthy bone marrow donors. Cohort members were all nominally healthy when sampled, although unrecorded immune exposures were likely present. The donor was CMV seropositive and was included in the group of 290 or so seropositive cohort members. Each donor provided a peripheral blood sample, and peripheral blood mononuclear cells were used for TCR beta sequencing. Genomic DNA was extracted from the blood cell samples with the Qiagen DNeasy Blood Extraction Kit. Comments on this clone: It has no known antigen specificity. Base qualities were left out, and no much larger clone turns up one base away.

The paper as a whole reports these results and caveats: In a later genetic analysis, a missense DCLRE1C variant was associated with V-gene and J-gene trimming of TCR beta chains, and the association was replicated in an independent cohort. Compared with equally common non-associated chains, HLA-associated TCR beta chains in a later analysis were more clonally expanded and had lower generation probabilities. Assigning TCR associations to individual alleles was difficult when HLA alleles, especially DR and DQ, strongly co-occurred. Immune exposure information for the cohort was limited to CMV serostatus. HLA typing was unavailable for some donors at each locus, so association tests used only the typed subset. Most TCR sequences were seen in very few donors, while some public TCRs were found in many individuals. Presence/absence analyses assumed roughly uniform sequencing depth across donors, an assumption that may not hold. According to a later analysis, parvovirus B19, influenza, CMV and Epstein-Barr virus appeared linked to several top co-occurrence clusters. An earlier analysis of approximately 540 of the donors showed that most TCR beta V segments appeared in productive rearrangements either about 87% or about 30% of the time, which broadly matched IMGT annotations. Linkage disequilibrium might explain the correlated functional status among segregating V segments, but an unknown experimental factor could not be excluded. The study listed 150 to 200 TCR beta chains as associated with cytomegalovirus. A few of the identified cytomegalovirus-associated TCR beta chains were confirmed in vitro to be specific for cytomegalovirus antigens. The sequencing pipeline was judged likely to have produced a cluster of highly shared sequence variants as a technical artifact. In a later analysis, most CMV-associated TCR beta chains were found to appear HLA-restricted, with HLA associations seemingly driven largely by CMV exposure. A later analysis associated 15,000 to 20,000 TCR beta sequences with specific HLA alleles at a false discovery rate of 0.05. The earlier analysis of 450 to 700 of the donors excluded 15 to 20 rarely observed V segments, including chromosome 9 orphons, because counts were too low. This cohort had only TCR beta chains sequenced, and the lack of alpha or paired-chain data limited which features could be detected. The classifier was reported to diagnose cytomegalovirus status with high specificity and sensitivity in both the original and validation cohorts. Compared with the 666-donor mean, donors in an Asian-associated ancestry cluster had fewer N-insertions in productive TCRs, according to a later genetic analysis. A later analysis found that TCR association rates varied across HLA loci, with DRB1 alleles showing the most associated TCRs and HLA-C alleles the fewest. The authors suggested that the approach could potentially be generalized to other disease states and immunological phenotypes. Some IMGT-functional V segments, including TRBV6-2 and TRBV6-3, could not be told apart with the 87-base-pair reads, so those segments were excluded. A further reported finding was that TCR beta sequences accurately predicted the HLA-A and HLA-B alleles for most subjects in the first cohort.

Inclusive of the bounding cysteine and phenylalanine, the CDR3 is 14 residues long. Only the CDR3 DNA is retained, 42 bases long and in frame from the first base. The germline V gene sets CDR1 to KGHSH and CDR2 to LQKENI. V is pared back by 1 base and J by 3 bases, with 6 bases lying between the germline termini. Libraries came from the immunoSEQ multiplex PCR assay. A mixture of 60 forward primers for TCR Vbeta segments and 13 reverse primers for TCR Jbeta segments was used in the multiplex PCR. The CDR3 region of rearranged TCR beta genes was amplified from genomic DNA by a multiplex PCR assay. Amplified TCR beta libraries were sequenced as 87-base-pair reads on the Illumina HiSeq System. Processing in the source paper ran as follows. In a later analysis, tens of millions of unique TCR beta chains were counted across the 650 to 750 repertoires, and roughly 11 million of these chains were shared by at least two donors. Raw reads were error-corrected and collapsed into unique sequences with a nearest-neighbor algorithm that merged closely related sequences to remove PCR and sequencing errors. V, D and J gene segments were assigned by aligning CDR3 sequences to IMGT reference sequences. Each retained sequence needed at least a six-nucleotide match to both a V gene segment and a J gene segment. A rearrangement counted as productive if the CDR3 had no stop codons and remained in frame with V and J, and every other rearrangement counted as non-productive. Following IMGT convention, CDR3 was defined as the stretch from the second conserved V-encoded cysteine to the conserved J-encoded phenylalanine. In an earlier analysis of around 540 of the donors, sequences lacking an unambiguous match to a single V gene segment were excluded. In an earlier analysis of almost 600 of the donors, a V segment was called functional when productive rearrangements were above 56.7%, and segregating when the standard deviation between donors exceeded 5%. A statistical classification framework was built to diagnose cytomegalovirus status from the catalog of TCR beta chain sequences. In a later analysis, TCR nucleotide sequences were compared against IMGT/GENE-DB human TR gene sequences so that V and J genes could be assigned. A later analysis assigned CDR3 sequences and most-parsimonious VDJ recombination scenarios with the TCRdist pipeline. In a later analysis, each TCR beta chain was defined by its CDR3 amino acid sequence together with its V-gene family, and reads without a unique V-gene family were excluded. To address suspected cross-contamination and a sequencing artifact, a later analysis removed roughly 580 highly shared, low-generation-probability nucleotide sequences. For each public chain, a later analysis derived a clonal expansion index from normalized ranks of inferred template counts within each repertoire. A later analysis computed generation probabilities with a VDJ recombination model fitted to out-of-frame rearrangements, and checked the results against IGoR. A later analysis scored TCR-TCR, TCR-HLA and TCR-CMV co-occurrence with hypergeometric tests, applying a repertoire-size bias correction to TCR pairs. A later analysis estimated false discovery rates by permuting HLA or CMV assignments 20 times. In a later analysis, co-occurring TCRs were grouped using DBSCAN, with TCRdist sequence similarity added in when clustering inside HLA-allele-positive subsets. Co-occurrence clustering excluded repertoires with fewer than 30,000 or more than 120,000 public chains, plus five with anomalous nucleotide sharing. Entries here come from immuneACCESS through TCRdb and include only in-frame sequences with V and J called. Some clones fail to appear in such tables; in the studies checked, an unresolved V gene covers under half of the shortfall, and the cause of the remainder is unknown. Clonal size and the V and J genes are those of that table, whereas D and trimming came from the DNA. The sample table contains about 90,000 clones; only one count was recorded for approximately 65% of them. Jointly, the top ten make up about 5% of the sample.

The V and J segments used are TRBV18 and TRBJ1-4, with the D gene uncertain. Sequencing was performed on PBMCs. The TCR comes from a woman aged 30 to 39 in good health and CMV-seropositive. The DNA sequence is as follows: TGTGCCAGCTCACCACAGGGAGCTAATGAAAAACTGTTTTTT. Its translation reads: CASSPQGANEKLFF.